Listed below are T cell receptor beta chains from one sample, sequenced in a study of cytomegalovirus exposure and HLA in healthy donors. Only in-frame clones appear in the TCRdb table, and some are missing; sequencing was by immunoSEQ multiplex PCR. Of 120,000 or so clones in the sample, 15% were seen once. The sample comprised PBMCs. These receptors were taken from a woman between 18 and 29 years old in good health and CMV-seronegative. Both conserved end residues are part of each CDR3. The D gene is left open where the match is weak. The listing skips clone size in some rows; elsewhere it reads once, few, many or a size class.

d_call j_call v_call clone_size cdr3_nt cdr3_aa
- TRBJ2-7 TRBV30 - TGTGCCTGGAGCGTTATGGCGGGCCACGAGCAGTACTTC CAWSVMAGHEQYF
- TRBJ1-5 TRBV28 - TGTGCCAGCAGTCACCCGGGACTTAAGTTTAGCAATCGCAATCAGCCCCAGCATTTT CASSHPGLKFSNRNQPQHF
TRBD2 TRBJ2-7 TRBV5-4 - TGTGCCAGCAGGGGGACTAGCGGGAAGGGGCCAGGGGTCGAGCAGTACTTC CASRGTSGKGPGVEQYF
- TRBJ2-5 TRBV7-6 few TGTGCCAGCAGCTTAGAGGCAGGGTTTGGGGAGACCCAGTACTTC CASSLEAGFGETQYF
- TRBJ1-2 TRBV6-1 - TGTGCCAGCAGTCTAGGGAAGGCAGGGGATTCAGGCTACACCTTC CASSLGKAGDSGYTF
- TRBJ1-4 TRBV12-5 - TGTGCTAGTGGCCCTCACAGGCCTCCCGGAGAAAAACTGTTTTTT CASGPHRPPGEKLFF
TRBD1 TRBJ1-5 TRBV5-4 - TGTGCCAGCAGGCCTCGCAGGGGGGTTAGCAATCAGCCCCAGCATTTT CASRPRRGVSNQPQHF
- TRBJ2-1 TRBV4-2 - TGTGCCAGCAGCCAAGCCATGACTCGCTACAATGAGCAGTTCTTC CASSQAMTRYNEQFF
- TRBJ1-1 TRBV30 - TGTGCCTGGAGCCCGGTAAACACTGAAGCTTTCTTT CAWSPVNTEAFF
TRBD1 TRBJ1-2 TRBV28 - TGTGCCAGCAGTTTAATAGACAGGGTTTATGGCTACACCTTC CASSLIDRVYGYTF
- TRBJ1-1 TRBV9 few TGTGCCAGCAGCGTAGAGGGACTGGTCGGGATGAACACTGAAGCTTTCTTT CASSVEGLVGMNTEAFF
- TRBJ1-1 TRBV19 - TGTGCCAGTCGTCTTACGACGGAGTCTCGGTTCACTGAAGCTTTCTTT CASRLTTESRFTEAFF
TRBD2 TRBJ2-1 TRBV7-6 - TGTGCCAGCAGCCCTAGGACTAGCGGGACTTCCTACAATGAGCAGTTCTTC CASSPRTSGTSYNEQFF
- TRBJ1-5 TRBV6-1 few TGTGCCAGCAGTACCCAGGGTTCTCAGCCCCAGCATTTT CASSTQGSQPQHF
- TRBJ2-7 TRBV4-1 - TGCGCCAGCAGCCAAGCCCCCGGGAAAGGGCCCTACGAGCAGTACTTC CASSQAPGKGPYEQYF
- TRBJ1-3 TRBV2 few TGTGCCAGCAGTGTCGGGAGCTTCTCTGGAAACACCATATATTTT CASSVGSFSGNTIYF
- TRBJ1-5 TRBV30 - TGTGCCTGGAGTGTAGGGCTGGGGGCGAGGAATCAGCCCCAGCATTTT CAWSVGLGARNQPQHF
- TRBJ2-5 TRBV11-1 few TGTGCCAGCAGCTTACGGCTAGCGATGGAGACCCAGTACTTC CASSLRLAMETQYF
TRBD2 TRBJ2-3 TRBV9 - TGTGCCAGCAGCGTAGGCGGGGGGGCCACAGATACGCAGTATTTT CASSVGGGATDTQYF
- TRBJ1-5 TRBV28 - TGTGCCAGCAGTTTATCCGAGCTTATGGGGAGGGGTCAGCCCCAGCATTTT CASSLSELMGRGQPQHF
TRBD1 TRBJ2-3 TRBV11-2 few TGTGCCAGCAGCTCCCGGACAGGGGGCCTCACAGATACGCAGTATTTT CASSSRTGGLTDTQYF
- TRBJ2-7 TRBV4-3 - TGCGCCAGCAGCCAAGAGGTACAGTACGAGCAGTACTTC CASSQEVQYEQYF
- TRBJ2-7 TRBV7-2 few TGTGCCAGCAGCTTATTGGGGGCCATTATCTACGAGCAGTACTTC CASSLLGAIIYEQYF